The entry below gives a single T cell receptor (beta chain) sequence along with its context. This entry comes from a study of blood T cell repertoires in COVID-19. Germline loops: CDR1 SGHRS, CDR2 YFSETQ. The CDR3 length is 15 residues. V was pared by 0 bases and J by 3 bases, with 2 bases of the junction left unmatched. Repertoires were generated with immunoSEQ multiplex PCR, while TCRdb's copy carries only in-frame clones and drops some. The sample holds 380,000 or so clones, over 75% seen once. This sequence originates from a woman under 40 with acute COVID-19. J is TRBJ1-1 and V is TRBV5-1, with TRBD1 identical over 10 bases. The sequenced sample was PBMCs or T cells enriched from blood (not recorded which). The CDR3 coding sequence is TGCGCCAGCAGCTTGGGAGGGACAGGGGACACTGAAGCTTTCTTT. Its protein is CASSLGGTGDTEAFF. Full variable domain (rest looked up from reference TRBV5-1 and TRBJ1-1): KAGVTQTPRYLIKTRGQQVTLSCSPISGHRSVSWYQQTPGQGLQFLFEYFSETQRNKGNFPGRFSGRQFSNSRSEMNVSTLELGDSALYLCASSLGGTGDTEAFFGQGTRLTVV.